This T cell receptor beta chain was profiled in a study of blood T cell repertoires in COVID-19. Study context: Acute and convalescent COVID-19 samples came from the United States, Italy and Spain. T cells, B-cell-depleted T cells, or PBMCs provided the cDNA or gDNA that served as material.

The ends were cut back, 6 bases at V and 5 bases at J, with 8 bases in the middle. CDR3 length: 11 amino acids. The V gene's germline CDR1 is ENHRY and CDR2 SYGVKD. Original data processing: The assay estimated nucleated cells by amplifying reference gene primers. Libraries were prepared by immunoSEQ multiplex PCR; TCRdb keeps only in-frame clonotypes and omits some of them. Clone size and the V and J calls come from that table; the DNA yielded D and trimming. The sample yields roughly 250,000 clones, approximately 90% seen once. The sample consisted of peripheral blood. This TCR was sampled from a woman aged 40 to 50 who had recovered from COVID-19. This chain joins TRBV10-3 and TRBJ2-7; the D is unclear. CDR3 loop: CAISQSDEQYF. The DNA of the CDR3 is TGTGCCATCAGCCAGTCCGACGAGCAGTACTTC.